Following are 27 T cell receptor beta chains from one sample sequenced in a study of T cell responses to AZD1222 COVID-19 vaccine (dated by TCRdb to the early 2020s). The library was produced with the immunoSEQ multiplex PCR assay. TCRdb re-hosts the immuneACCESS table, in-frame sequences only. Its copies lack some clones; in the studies checked, an unresolved V gene accounts for under half of them, and the cause for the rest is not known. The sample data list approximately 100,000 clones, and around nine tenths of these were observed just once. The ten largest account for around 10% of the sample. The time point label, as the study defines it: baseline before first vaccination. The starting material was peripheral blood, obtained on day 0 of AZD1222 vaccination. The source of these receptors is an adult in good health.

This clone appeared once. The chain links TRBV20-1 to TRBJ2-3, with unresolved D. Germline loops: CDR1 DFQATT, CDR2 SNEGSKA (reference sequence). V was cut by 3 bases and J by 6 bases, with 13 bases left in between. This CDR3 comprises 13 residues. The CDR3 region has the DNA TGCAGTGCTAGTCTTATAGTTGGGGATACGCAGTATTTT. Its protein is CSASLIVGDTQYF.

This chain connects TRBV7-3 to TRBJ2-3, with TRBD2 identical over 10 bases. Germline V lookup: CDR1 SGHTA, CDR2 FQGTGA. The CDR3 is 16 residues long. The V gene end was trimmed by 3 bases and the J gene end by 6 bases; junction bases not matched to a gene: 9. In DNA form, the CDR3 reads TGTGCCAGCAGCTTTACTAGCGGGGCCCCCCCCGATACGCAGTATTTT. It codes for CASSFTSGAPPDTQYF.

V gene TRBV9 combines with J gene TRBJ1-1; D perhaps matches TRBD1 (6 bases). Per germline, CDR1 SGDLS and CDR2 YYNGEE. The CDR3 spans 16 residues. Trimming took 0 bases from V and 1 from J, leaving 13 bases between them. The CDR3 spells CASSVGTDLQNTEAFF. The CDR3 coding sequence is TGTGCCAGCAGCGTAGGGACAGACCTCCAGAACACTGAAGCTTTCTTT.

This chain connects TRBV9 to TRBJ1-1; a possible D gene is TRBD1 (6 bases). This CDR3 comprises 13 residues. Germline V gene lookup returns CDR1 SGDLS and CDR2 YYNGEE. Trimming removed 0 bases from V and 5 bases from J, with 8 bases in between. The DNA for the CDR3 is TGTGCCAGCAGCGTAGAGGGGGGAACTGAAGCTTTCTTT. Amino acid sequence: CASSVEGGTEAFF.

V and J are TRBV7-2 and TRBJ1-1; D unclear. There are 15 residues in the CDR3. Trimming removed 5 bases at V and 5 bases at J, with 18 bases between. Germline-derived CDR1 and CDR2 are SGHTA and FQGNSA. Here the CDR3 reads CASSTPSGIRTEAFF. The DNA for the CDR3 is TGTGCCAGCAGCACCCCTTCGGGGATAAGGACTGAAGCTTTCTTT.

This clone was seen more than once but under ten times. The chain couples TRBV28 to TRBJ1-5, with 7 bases matching TRBD1. CDR3 length: 15 amino acids. Trimming removed 4 bases from V and 3 bases from J; junction bases left unmatched: 6. Germline V gene lookup returns CDR1 MDHEN and CDR2 SYDVKM. CDR3 amino acids: CASSSGGQLNQPQHF. In DNA form, the CDR3 reads TGTGCCAGCAGTTCCGGGGGACAGCTCAATCAGCCCCAGCATTTT.

This clone was detected a few times. The chain couples TRBV6-1 to TRBJ2-3, with TRBD2 matching 13 bases. Germline-derived CDR1 and CDR2 are MNHNS and SASEGT. This CDR3 region has 16 residues. With V trimmed by 2 bases and J by 7 bases, 6 bases remained unmatched. The CDR3 bases are TGTGCCAGCAGTGAAATCAGGACTAGCGGGAGAAATACGCAGTATTTT. Its protein is CASSEIRTSGRNTQYF.

In this sample, this clone turned up a few times. The V and J genes are TRBV5-1 and TRBJ1-6; D possibly corresponds to TRBD1 (5 bases). The germline gives CDR1 SGHRS, CDR2 YFSETQ. The CDR3 consists of 14 residues. V was pared by 4 bases and J by 6 bases, with 11 bases between. The CDR3 region has the DNA TGCGCCAGCAGCGAGCAGGGACCTAATTCACCCCTCCACTTT. This encodes CASSEQGPNSPLHF.

The chain combines TRBV7-9 with TRBJ2-6; D not resolved. Trimming cost V 0 bases and J 0 bases, with 6 bases left between them. This CDR3 comprises 16 residues. The germline V gene encodes CDR1 SEHNR and CDR2 FQNEAQ (reference sequence). The CDR3 reads CASSLATGSGANVLTF. DNA for the CDR3: TGTGCCAGCAGCTTAGCCACCGGCTCTGGGGCCAACGTCCTGACTTTC.

This rearrangement joins TRBV13 to TRBJ2-7, with D perhaps given as TRBD1 or TRBD2 (6 bases each). Germline V gives CDR1 PRHDT, CDR2 FYEKMQ (reference sequence). Trimming took off 2 bases at V and 9 bases at J, with 14 bases between the two ends. The CDR3 is 13 amino acids. The DNA for the CDR3 is TGTGCCAGCAGCTTACGGGGGCCGAATAGGCAGTACTTC. This translates into CASSLRGPNRQYF.

This clone has just a few counts. The J gene is TRBJ2-4, the V gene TRBV7-3, with 9 bases aligning to TRBD1. With V trimmed by 5 bases and J by 0 bases, 5 bases remained unmatched. The length of the CDR3 is 16 residues. Germline V gives CDR1 SGHTA, CDR2 FQGTGA. Written as DNA, the CDR3 is TGTGCCAGCAGCCTCGGGACAGGGCTAGCCAAAAACATTCAGTACTTC. As protein: CASSLGTGLAKNIQYF. Looking up the rest from reference TRBV7-3 and TRBJ2-4 gives the full variable domain: GAGVSQTPSNKVTEKGKYVELRCDPISGHTALYWYRQSLGQGPEFLIYFQGTGAADDSGLPNDRFFAVRPEGSVSTLKIQRTERGDSAVYLCASSLGTGLAKNIQYFGAGTRLSVL.

The genes are TRBV7-2 and TRBJ2-6; D may be TRBD1 (5 bases). Trimming cost V 10 bases and J 2 bases, with 18 bases left between them. The CDR3 has 16 residues. Germline V gives CDR1 SGHTA, CDR2 FQGNSA. For the CDR3, the DNA is TGTGCCACCCAAGGGGCCGATTCGACTGGGGCCAACGTCCTGACTTTC. Translation: CATQGADSTGANVLTF.

This clone is a singleton in its sample. The chain is built from TRBV11-1 and TRBJ2-7, with D hard to call. CDR1 is SGHAT, CDR2 FQDESV, per germline (reference sequence). This CDR3 has 14 amino acids. Trimming cost V 5 bases and J 4 bases, with 15 bases left between them. The CDR3 sequence: CASSPNVGMYEQYF. The CDR3, as DNA: TGTGCCAGCAGCCCTAATGTAGGGATGTACGAGCAGTACTTC.

The V call is TRBV27, the J call TRBJ2-2; D not resolved. Trimming shortened V by 2 bases and J by 2 bases, and 6 bases separated the two germline ends. Germline V lookup: CDR1 MNHEY, CDR2 SMNVEV (reference sequence). This CDR3 spans 14 amino acids. The CDR3: CASSLARNTGELFF. The CDR3 region has the DNA TGTGCCAGCAGTTTAGCCAGAAACACCGGGGAGCTGTTTTTT.

This clone was seen a single time. This chain links TRBV6-2 or TRBV6-3 with TRBJ1-1; 9 bases fit TRBD1. J lost 10 bases, V lost 2 bases, and 5 bases had no gene match. The CDR3 is 13 residues long. The germline CDR1 and CDR2 sequences are MNHEY and SVGEGT. The CDR3 DNA is TGTGCCAGCAGTTACGGACAGGGGATCAGAGCTTTCTTT. This translates into CASSYGQGIRAFF.

This clone qualifies as medium-sized (0.01 to 0.1%). V is TRBV7-2 and J is TRBJ2-4; TRBD1 or TRBD2 may be the D gene (5 bases each). Looked up from germline, CDR1 is SGHTA and CDR2 is FQGNSA. The V end lost 5 bases, the J end lost 0 bases, and 20 bases lay between the germline ends. This CDR3 contains 18 residues. CDR3 in amino acids: CASSLLLVRELAKNIQYF. CDR3 sequence (DNA): TGTGCCAGCAGCCTTCTCCTCGTCAGGGAGCTAGCCAAAAACATTCAGTACTTC.

The chain joins TRBV20-1 to TRBJ1-4, with D possibly being TRBD1 (6 bases). The length of the CDR3 is 15 residues. Germline assignment: CDR1 DFQATT and CDR2 SNEGSKA (reference sequence). V lost 3 bases, J lost 7 bases, and 18 bases lay in between. The CDR3 region has the DNA TGCAGTGCTAGTGGTTTGGGCAGGGGAGCTGAAAAACTGTTTTTT. Translated: CSASGLGRGAEKLFF.

This clone was seen a single time. The V gene is TRBV28, the J gene TRBJ1-1; perhaps TRBD1 as D (5 bases). This CDR3 spans 12 amino acids. In germline, CDR1 is MDHEN, CDR2 SYDVKM. V lost 10 bases to trimming and J lost 1 base, with 10 bases between them. CDR3 sequence: CATRVRNTEAFF. DNA of the CDR3: TGTGCCACCAGGGTGCGGAACACTGAAGCTTTCTTT.

CDR3 sequence: CASSLEAGVTEAFF. The CDR3 DNA sequence: TGCGCCAGCAGCTTGGAGGCGGGGGTCACTGAAGCTTTCTTT. This sequence joins TRBV5-1 and TRBJ1-1, with D possibly matching TRBD1 (5 bases). The germline gives CDR1 SGHRS, CDR2 YFSETQ. V was shortened by 0 bases and J by 4 bases, with 10 bases between the two germline ends. The CDR3 covers 14 residues. Based on the CDR3 plus reference TRBV5-1 and TRBJ1-1, the full variable domain is KAGVTQTPRYLIKTRGQQVTLSCSPISGHRSVSWYQQTPGQGLQFLFEYFSETQRNKGNFPGRFSGRQFSNSRSEMNVSTLELGDSALYLCASSLEAGVTEAFFGQGTRLTVV.

This clone was seen only once. V is TRBV30 and J is TRBJ2-7; D is unresolved. V was clipped by 5 bases and J by 3 bases, with 17 bases between them. CDR3 size: 14 residues. Germline V lookup: CDR1 GTSNPN, CDR2 SVGIG (reference sequence). CDR3 amino acids: CAWAQRRPLYEQYF. The CDR3 DNA reads TGTGCCTGGGCCCAACGAAGACCGCTCTACGAGCAGTACTTC. Combining the CDR3 with reference TRBV30 and TRBJ2-7 gives the whole variable domain SQTIHQWPATLVQPVGSPLSLECTVEGTSNPNLYWYRQAAGRGLQLLFYSVGIGQISSEVPQNLSASRPQDRQFILSSKKLLLSDSGFYLCAWAQRRPLYEQYFGPGTRLTVT.

The chain combines TRBV2 with TRBJ1-3; D call uncertain. The CDR3 is 13 amino acids. From germline, CDR1 is SNHLY and CDR2 FYNNEI. V was clipped by 1 base and J by 5 bases, with 6 bases between them. CDR3 coding DNA: TGTGCCAGCAGTGAAGACACCCGAAACACCATATATTTT. Its protein product is CASSEDTRNTIYF.

V usage is TRBV11-2 and J usage is TRBJ2-5; a possible D gene is TRBD2 (7 bases). V was cut by 5 bases and J by 5 bases, with 18 bases left in between. Per germline, CDR1 SGHAT and CDR2 FQNNGV. The CDR3 runs 15 residues. The CDR3 loop reads CASSPRTRGVETQYF. The CDR3 region has the DNA TGTGCCAGCAGCCCCCGGACTAGGGGGGTTGAGACCCAGTACTTC.

The rearrangement links TRBV18 to TRBJ1-1; a possible D gene is TRBD1 (5 bases). The germline CDR1 and CDR2 sequences are KGHSH and LQKENI. This CDR3 contains 15 residues. The germline V and J ends were trimmed by 0 bases and 5 bases, with 13 bases remaining between them. CDR3 in amino acids: CASSPPGGAWTEAFF. CDR3 sequence (DNA): TGTGCCAGCTCACCACCGGGAGGGGCTTGGACTGAAGCTTTCTTT.

The rearrangement uses TRBV27 and TRBJ1-1; TRBD1 matches at 7 bases. CDR3 length: 13 residues. J gave up 6 bases and V 6 bases, and 7 bases lay outside the gene matches. The germline gives CDR1 MNHEY, CDR2 SMNVEV (reference sequence). Here the CDR3 DNA reads TGTGCCAGCAGACTAACGGGACAGCCTGAAGCTTTCTTT. Translated, it gives CASRLTGQPEAFF.

The chain joins TRBV29-1 to TRBJ2-5; weak D call: TRBD1 (5 bases). This CDR3 comprises 12 residues. The V and J ends lost 7 bases and 2 bases respectively, with 11 bases between them. Germline assignment: CDR1 SQVTM and CDR2 ANQGSEA. CDR3 amino acids: CSGQTVQETQYF. The CDR3 DNA is TGCAGCGGGCAGACAGTTCAAGAGACCCAGTACTTC.

The J gene is TRBJ1-2, the V gene TRBV29-1; perhaps TRBD1 as D (5 bases). Between the trimmed V and J ends, which lost 3 bases and 5 bases, there was a span of 16 bases. CDR3 length equals 14 residues. Germline V gene lookup returns CDR1 SQVTM and CDR2 ANQGSEA. CDR3: CSVEGGTGWYGYTF. The DNA for the CDR3 is TGCAGCGTTGAGGGGGGAACGGGCTGGTATGGCTACACCTTC.

The gene calls are TRBV28 and TRBJ2-5, with D unclear. This CDR3 spans 16 amino acids. V was clipped by 7 bases and J by 8 bases, with 26 bases between them. CDR1 MDHEN and CDR2 SYDVKM come from the germline V gene. CDR3 region: CASNEGPIATDLTQYF. CDR3 DNA: TGTGCCAGCAACGAAGGCCCGATAGCTACCGACCTAACCCAGTACTTC.